This entry describes one T cell receptor beta chain. The table came from immunoSEQ multiplex PCR; TCRdb's copy has only in-frame clones and leaves some out. The table has approximately 230,000 clones, 87% seen once; the top ten hold around 3%. From germline, CDR1 is WSHSY and CDR2 SAAADI. The CDR3 extends over 15 amino acids. V lost 3 bases to trimming and J lost 3 bases, with 12 bases between them. The sample belongs to a study of blood T cell repertoires in COVID-19. Study information: The study drew acute and convalescent COVID-19 samples from the United States, Italy and Spain. The cDNA or gDNA used as material had been derived from T cells, B-cell-depleted T cells, or PBMCs.

Sequencing input: peripheral blood. This chain links TRBV10-2 with TRBJ1-5, with D maybe TRBD1 (5 bases). This sequence was found in a man between 18 and 35 years old with active or convalescent COVID-19. CDR3 sequence: CASSDGGGNNQPQHF. The CDR3 nucleotides are TGCGCCAGCAGTGACGGGGGGGGAAACAATCAGCCCCAGCATTTT.